The 14 T cell receptor beta chains given below trace back to one sample, sequenced in a study of CD4+ T cells in melanoma. Some clones are missing from TCRdb's copy, which holds only in-frame ones; the method was immunoSEQ multiplex PCR. The table records approximately 110,000 clones, around 92% of them present only once. The sample comprised peripheral blood. Receptors originate from a human donor with melanoma.

For this clone: Germline and junction disagree at one end, which may indicate a read error. V and J are TRBV9 and TRBJ1-2; no clear D. There are 14 residues in the CDR3. The germline CDR1 and CDR2 sequences are SGDLS and YYNGEE. The CDR3 DNA is TGTGCCGGCAGCTTCACAGTTACTAACTATGGCTACACCTTC. It yields the protein CAGSFTVTNYGYTF.

The chain recombines TRBV5-4 with TRBJ2-7, with 9 positions matching TRBD2. Germline loops: CDR1 SGHNT, CDR2 YYREEE (reference sequence). This CDR3 is built from 17 residues. V was clipped by 4 bases and J by 0 bases; unmatched bases: 11. DNA of the CDR3: TGTGCCAGCAGCCAACCGGGAGCGGGGGGACGCTCCTACGAGCAGTACTTC. Translation gives CASSQPGAGGRSYEQYF.

The chain is built from TRBV7-2 and TRBJ2-3; D possibly corresponds to TRBD1 (6 bases). The CDR3 totals 15 residues. V gave up 3 bases and J gave up 0 bases, with 10 bases separating them. Germline V CDR1 and CDR2: SGHTA, FQGNSA. For the CDR3, the DNA is TGTGCCAGCAGCTTTAGGGGGATTAGCACAGATACGCAGTATTTT. Protein: CASSFRGISTDTQYF.

The gene calls are TRBV7-3 and TRBJ2-3, with 7 bases lining up with TRBD2. CDR1 and CDR2 (germline): SGHTA, FQGTGA. After removal of 5 bases from V and 1 base from J, the junction contained 6 bases not matched to a gene. The CDR3 has 15 residues. CDR3 sequence reads: CASSRGGYGTDTQYF. CDR3 nucleotides: TGTGCCAGCAGCCGGGGAGGGTACGGCACAGATACGCAGTATTTT.

The chain recombines TRBV23-1 with TRBJ2-2; 9 bases fit TRBD2. TRBV23-1 qualifies as an ORF whose function is uncertain. This CDR3 has 15 amino acids. After removal of 0 bases from V and 9 bases from J, the junction contained 5 bases not matched to a gene. The CDR3 reads CASSQSIAGVRELFF. CDR3 nucleotides: TGCGCCAGCAGTCAATCGATAGCGGGAGTGCGGGAGCTGTTTTTT.

This rearrangement joins TRBV7-8 to TRBJ1-1; perhaps TRBD1 as D (6 bases). Trimming removed 5 bases from V and 3 bases from J, with 16 bases in between. CDR3 length: 15 residues. The germline gives CDR1 SGHVS, CDR2 FQNEAQ. The DNA of the CDR3 is TGTGCCAGCAGCCCCCGCAGGGGTAAGGACACTGAAGCTTTCTTT. This encodes CASSPRRGKDTEAFF.

The genes are TRBV15 and TRBJ1-2; D ambiguous. The CDR3 is 14 residues long. Germline CDR1 and CDR2: LNHNV and YYDKDF (reference sequence). Trimming removed 0 bases at V and 1 base at J, with 6 bases between. The CDR3: CATSRDLDNYGYTF. As DNA, the CDR3 is TGTGCCACCAGCAGAGATCTGGATAACTATGGCTACACCTTC. Full variable domain (outside the CDR3, taken from reference TRBV15 and TRBJ1-2): DAMVIQNPRYQVTQFGKPVTLSCSQTLNHNVMYWYQQKSSQAPKLLFHYYDKDFNNEADTPDNFQSRRPNTSFCFLDIRSPGLGDTAMYLCATSRDLDNYGYTFGSGTRLTVV.

This clone was seen a few times. A junction end diverges from the germline sequence, so it may reflect a read error. The V and J genes are TRBV7-8 and TRBJ1-2, with 7 positions matching TRBD1. Germline lookup yields CDR1 SGHVS and CDR2 FQNEAQ. This CDR3 comprises 13 residues. CDR3 sequence: CASSLVSLKGARF. As DNA, the CDR3 is TGTGCCAGCAGCTTAGTAAGTCTGAAGGGGGCGCGTTTC.

V and J are TRBV7-7 and TRBJ2-3; 10 bases map to TRBD2. The CDR3 has 14 residues. V trimming: 5 bases; J trimming: 6 bases; junction bases outside the gene matches: 5. The germline V gene encodes CDR1 SSHAT and CDR2 FNYEAQ (reference sequence). CDR3 nucleotides: TGTGCCAGCAGCCCGGGGACTAGCGCGGATACGCAGTATTTT. Translating gives CASSPGTSADTQYF. The full variable domain, rest sourced from reference TRBV7-7 and TRBJ2-3, is GAGVSQSPRYKVTKRGQDVTLRCDPISSHATLYWYQQALGQGPEFLTYFNYEAQPDKSGLPSDRFSAERPEGSISTLTIQRTEQRDSAMYRCASSPGTSADTQYFGPGTRLTVL.

CDR3: CASSPDSNSHEKLFF. The CDR3 DNA sequence: TGCGCCAGCAGCCCAGACAGTAACAGTCATGAAAAACTGTTTTTT. The V and J genes are TRBV5-1 and TRBJ1-4; D possibly corresponds to TRBD1 (5 bases). Germline V gene sequence: CDR1 SGHRS, CDR2 YFSETQ. This CDR3 region has 15 residues. V lost 4 bases and J 6 bases, leaving 16 bases between the germline ends.

The V and J genes are TRBV7-7 and TRBJ2-5, with 15 positions matching TRBD2. This CDR3 region has 18 residues. After removal of 4 bases from V and 5 bases from J, the junction contained 11 bases not matched to a gene. In germline, CDR1 is SSHAT, CDR2 FNYEAQ (reference sequence). CDR3 DNA: TGTGCCAGCAGCTCCGGGACTAGCGGGAGGTCATTACACGAGACCCAGTACTTC. Amino acids: CASSSGTSGRSLHETQYF.

The J gene is TRBJ2-1, the V gene TRBV7-3; D is perhaps TRBD1 (6 bases). V was shortened by 4 bases and J by 4 bases, with 8 bases between the two germline ends. Germline lookup yields CDR1 SGHTA and CDR2 FQGTGA. The CDR3 covers 13 residues. The CDR3 DNA reads TGTGCCAGCAGCTCGGACAGATACAATGAGCAGTTCTTC. Translation gives CASSSDRYNEQFF.

This clone has more than one count but fewer than ten. The chain uses TRBV6-6 and TRBJ2-7; D is possibly TRBD1 or TRBD2 (6 bases each). V shed 1 base and J shed 2 bases, with 9 bases lying between them. Looked up from germline, CDR1 is MNHNY and CDR2 is SVGAGI (reference sequence). CDR3 size: 14 residues. The chain's CDR3 is CASSYLGGAYEQYF. The CDR3 nucleotides are TGTGCCAGCAGTTACTTGGGGGGCGCCTACGAGCAGTACTTC.

The V call is TRBV10-1, the J call TRBJ2-5; D might be TRBD2 (6 bases). The CDR3 covers 15 residues. Trimming removed 10 bases from V and 1 base from J, with 19 bases in between. Per germline, CDR1 WNHNN and CDR2 SYGVQD (reference sequence). The CDR3 loop reads CAIPEAPSVQETQYF. CDR3 nucleotide sequence: TGCGCCATCCCGGAGGCTCCTAGCGTCCAAGAGACCCAGTACTTC.